This T cell receptor (beta chain) was found in a study of blood T cell repertoires in COVID-19. Background on the study: Sources were T cells, B-cell-depleted T cells, or PBMCs; the material itself was cDNA or gDNA.

Seattle's cohort entered during active infection and was followed longitudinally. Generated by immunoSEQ multiplex PCR, the TCRdb table keeps only in-frame clones and is missing some. The data contain 79,000 or so clones, about 88% of them singletons. The CDR3 sequence is 16 residues long. From germline, CDR1 is SGHRS and CDR2 YFSETQ. V lost 7 bases to trimming and J lost 2 bases, with 21 bases between them. The receptor comes from a man in his fifties or sixties with COVID-19, enrolled during active disease. The V and J genes are TRBV5-1 and TRBJ2-5; a weak D match, TRBD1 (7 bases). The sequencing sample was made of peripheral blood. CDR3 sequence: CASARQTGRGQETQYF. CDR3 coding DNA: TGCGCCAGCGCCCGACAGACAGGGCGGGGTCAAGAGACCCAGTACTTC.